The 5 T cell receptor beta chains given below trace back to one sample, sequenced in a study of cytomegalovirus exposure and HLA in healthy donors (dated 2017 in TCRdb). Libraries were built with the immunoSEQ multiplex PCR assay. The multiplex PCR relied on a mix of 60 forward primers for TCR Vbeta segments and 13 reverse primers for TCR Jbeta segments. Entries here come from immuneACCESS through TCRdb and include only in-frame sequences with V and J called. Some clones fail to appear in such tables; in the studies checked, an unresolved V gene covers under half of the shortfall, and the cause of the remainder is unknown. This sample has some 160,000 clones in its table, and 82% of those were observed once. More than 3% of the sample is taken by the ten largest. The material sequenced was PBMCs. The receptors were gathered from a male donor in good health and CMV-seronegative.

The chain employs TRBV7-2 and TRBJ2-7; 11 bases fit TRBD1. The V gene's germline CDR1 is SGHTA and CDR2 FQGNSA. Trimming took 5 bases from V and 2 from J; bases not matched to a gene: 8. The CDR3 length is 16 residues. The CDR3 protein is CASSRRVGQGAYEQYF. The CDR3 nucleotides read TGTGCCAGCAGCCGCAGGGTGGGACAGGGGGCCTACGAGCAGTACTTC.

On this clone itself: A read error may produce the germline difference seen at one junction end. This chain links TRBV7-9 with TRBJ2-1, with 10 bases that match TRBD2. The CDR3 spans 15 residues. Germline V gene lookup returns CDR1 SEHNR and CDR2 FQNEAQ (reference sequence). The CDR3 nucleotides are TGTTCCAGCAGCTTAAGACTAGCGGGTTACAATGAGCAGTTCTTC. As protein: CSSSLRLAGYNEQFF.

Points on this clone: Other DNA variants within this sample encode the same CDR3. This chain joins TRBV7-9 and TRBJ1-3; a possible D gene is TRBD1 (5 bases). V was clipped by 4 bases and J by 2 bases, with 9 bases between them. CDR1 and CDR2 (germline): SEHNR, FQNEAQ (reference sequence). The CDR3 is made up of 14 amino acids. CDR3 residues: CASSSPRAGNTIYF. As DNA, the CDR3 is TGTGCCAGCAGCTCTCCCAGGGCTGGAAACACCATATATTTT.

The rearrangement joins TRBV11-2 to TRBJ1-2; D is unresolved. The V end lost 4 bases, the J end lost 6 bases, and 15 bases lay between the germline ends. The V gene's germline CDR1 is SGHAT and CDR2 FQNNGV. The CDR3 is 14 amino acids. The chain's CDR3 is CASSSVGKSNGYTF. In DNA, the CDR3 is TGTGCCAGCAGCTCAGTCGGGAAGTCAAATGGCTACACCTTC.

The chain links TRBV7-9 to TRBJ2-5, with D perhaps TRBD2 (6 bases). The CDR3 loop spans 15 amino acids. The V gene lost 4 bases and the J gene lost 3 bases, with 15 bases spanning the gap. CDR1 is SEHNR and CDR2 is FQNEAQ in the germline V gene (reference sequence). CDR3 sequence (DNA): TGTGCCAGCAGCTGGGGCAGGGACTTGGAAGAGACCCAGTACTTC. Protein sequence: CASSWGRDLEETQYF. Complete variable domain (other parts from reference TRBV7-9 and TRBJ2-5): DTGVSQNPRHKITKRGQNVTFRCDPISEHNRLYWYRQTLGQGPEFLTYFQNEAQLEKSRLLSDRFSAERPKGSFSTLEIQRTEQGDSAMYLCASSWGRDLEETQYFGPGTRLLVL.